What follows are 26 T cell receptor beta chains derived from one specimen sequenced in a study of neurological immune-mediated disorders. One entry per CDR3 protein, called by TCRdb with MiXCR from the 5' RACE reads. The sample has roughly 80,000 distinct CDR3 sequences, approximately 10% seen once. The sample taken for sequencing was PBMCs. The receptors stem from a man aged 35-49 years in good health.

In its sample, this clonotype was seen many times. The chain is built from TRBV5-1 and TRBJ2-1; 9 bases map to TRBD1. Germline-derived CDR1 and CDR2 are SGHRS and YFSETQ. This CDR3 contains 15 residues. After removal of 4 bases from V and 8 bases from J, the junction contained 10 bases not matched to a gene. This CDR3 is CASSLGTGPWDEQFF. DNA for the CDR3: TGCGCCAGCAGCCTAGGGACAGGGCCTTGGGATGAGCAGTTCTTC.

In its sample, this clonotype was seen many times. The rearrangement links TRBV5-6 to TRBJ2-1; TRBD1 aligns across 9 bases. This CDR3 region has 16 residues. Germline-derived CDR1 and CDR2 are SGHDT and YYEEEE. V gave up 4 bases and J gave up 9 bases; unmatched junction bases: 14. CDR3 protein: CASSTAGTGWFREQFF. The CDR3, as DNA: TGTGCCAGCAGCACCGCCGGGACAGGGTGGTTTCGTGAGCAGTTCTTC.

In its sample, this clonotype was seen many times. CDR3 coding DNA: TGTGCCAGCAGCCGCGACAGGGATCGAGATACGCAGTATTTT. Protein: CASSRDRDRDTQYF. The chain carries TRBV6-6 and TRBJ2-3, with TRBD1 identical over 7 bases. The germline V gene has CDR1 MNHNY and CDR2 SVGAGI (reference sequence). This CDR3 region has 14 residues. The V and J ends lost 6 bases and 5 bases, in that order; junction bases with no gene match: 8.

Ten or more counts support this clonotype. The genes are TRBV5-5 and TRBJ1-6, with D unclear. Germline CDR1 and CDR2: SGHKS and YYEKEE (reference sequence). CDR3 length: 15 residues. V was trimmed by 4 bases and J by 9 bases, leaving 17 bases between them. This CDR3 reads CASSPLRREGSPLHF. CDR3 nucleotides: TGTGCCAGCAGCCCTCTACGAAGAGAGGGTTCACCCCTCCACTTT. Complete variable domain (other parts from reference TRBV5-5 and TRBJ1-6): DAGVTQSPTHLIKTRGQQVTLRCSPISGHKSVSWYQQVLGQGPQFIFQYYEKEERGRGNFPDRFSARQFPNYSSELNVNALLLGDSALYLCASSPLRREGSPLHFGNGTRLTVT.

In regard to this clonotype: This may be a read error: a much more frequent sequence differs by one nucleotide. The V call is TRBV11-1, the J call TRBJ2-1; 9 positions match TRBD1. CDR1 is SGHAT, CDR2 FQDESV, per germline (reference sequence). V shed 6 bases and J 10 bases; nucleotides not matched to a gene: 10. There are 14 residues in the CDR3. The CDR3, as DNA: TGTGCCAGCAGATCCGGGACAGGGTCCTACGAGCAGTTCTTC. It specifies CASRSGTGSYEQFF.

This clonotype was observed many times. The J gene is TRBJ2-2, the V gene TRBV7-9; possible D gene TRBD2, 5 bases. The germline V gene has CDR1 SEHNR and CDR2 FQNEAQ (reference sequence). The ends were cut back, 3 bases at V and 0 bases at J, with 14 bases in the middle. This CDR3 region has 17 residues. The DNA for the CDR3 is TGTGCCAGCAGCTTTGAGGGCCCCGACGCGAACACCGGGGAGCTGTTTTTT. This sequence encodes CASSFEGPDANTGELFF.

This clonotype was detected ten times or more. At one end the junction does not follow the germline gene, possibly because of a read error. The chain combines TRBV5-1 with TRBJ2-1; no clear D gene. Germline CDR1 reads SGHRS; CDR2 reads YFSETQ. This CDR3 contains 15 residues. CDR3 amino acids: CASSLEVGSNNEQFF. CDR3 DNA: TGCGCCAGCAGCTTGGAGGTGGGCTCCAACAATGAGCAGTTCTTC.

This clonotype appeared many times. The chain uses TRBV6-1 and TRBJ1-2, with 9 bases lining up with TRBD1. The length of the CDR3 is 15 residues. With V trimmed by 4 bases and J by 6 bases, 9 bases remained unmatched. Germline V gene lookup returns CDR1 MNHNS and CDR2 SASEGT. CDR3 amino acids: CASSVGQGRFNGYTF. The CDR3 nucleotides are TGTGCCAGCAGTGTTGGACAGGGGAGGTTCAATGGCTACACCTTC.

This clonotype showed up just a few times. The V and J genes are TRBV14 and TRBJ1-2; a weak D match, TRBD1 (5 bases). The CDR3 runs to 15 residues. Trimming took off 1 base at V and 8 bases at J, with 17 bases between the two ends. In germline, CDR1 is SGHDN, CDR2 FVKESK. DNA of the CDR3: TGTGCCAGCAGCCAAGTCAGTCAGGGTTTCTTCGGCTACACCTTC. Encoded protein: CASSQVSQGFFGYTF.

The table lists this clonotype with many counts. The rearrangement uses TRBV5-5 and TRBJ2-7; the D gene is possibly TRBD2 (5 bases). The CDR3 is 14 amino acids. Per germline, CDR1 SGHKS and CDR2 YYEKEE (reference sequence). The V gene lost 3 bases and the J gene lost 4 bases, with 14 bases spanning the gap. This chain's CDR3 is CASSWNFGVYEQYF. The CDR3 DNA is TGTGCCAGCAGCTGGAACTTCGGGGTTTACGAGCAGTACTTC.

Many counts were recorded for this clonotype. The chain joins TRBV6-5 to TRBJ2-4; unclear D gene. CDR1 is MNHEY, CDR2 SVGAGI, per germline. The CDR3 runs 17 residues. V was clipped by 6 bases and J by 6 bases, with 24 bases between them. The CDR3 DNA is TGTGCCAGCAGCCCCGTGGCAGGCCTATATATTTTAAACATTCAGTACTTC. Translated, it gives CASSPVAGLYILNIQYF.

This clonotype was found many times. The chain couples TRBV20-1 to TRBJ2-1; possibly TRBD2 for D (5 bases). The CDR3 contains 15 residues. CDR1 and CDR2 from the germline V gene are DFQATT and SNEGSKA (reference sequence). V was cut by 4 bases and J by 1 base, with 14 bases left in between. CDR3 in DNA: TGCAGTGCTAACCAGCGGACTGGTTCCTACAATGAGCAGTTCTTC. Amino acids: CSANQRTGSYNEQFF.

This clonotype was seen repeatedly, ten times or more. The V call is TRBV5-1, the J call TRBJ2-1; the match to TRBD2 covers 8 bases. Trimming at V came to 6 bases and at J to 5 bases, leaving 10 bases not matched to a gene. The V gene's germline CDR1 is SGHRS and CDR2 YFSETQ. The length of the CDR3 is 15 residues. CDR3 residues: CASTRIAGSNNEQFF. CDR3 nucleotide sequence: TGCGCCAGCACCCGGATAGCGGGATCAAACAATGAGCAGTTCTTC.

The V and J genes are TRBV29-1 and TRBJ2-7; 11 bases agree with TRBD2. J lost 0 bases, V lost 3 bases, and 1 base had no gene match. CDR3 length: 14 amino acids. The V gene's germline CDR1 is SQVTM and CDR2 ANQGSEA. The CDR3 DNA sequence: TGCAGCGTTGAGACTAGCGGGACCTCCTACGAGCAGTACTTC. Translated: CSVETSGTSYEQYF.

This chain joins TRBV15 and TRBJ1-1; D possibly corresponds to TRBD1 (5 bases). Trimming shortened V by 0 bases and J by 11 bases, and 13 bases separated the two germline ends. This CDR3 has 13 amino acids. Germline CDR1 LNHNV, CDR2 YYDKDF (reference sequence). Here the CDR3 DNA reads TGTGCCACCAGCAGAGATCGATTGGGGCGGGCTTTCTTT. It specifies CATSRDRLGRAFF.

This clonotype was found many times. The genes are TRBV28 and TRBJ2-3; no firm D call. Between the trimmed V and J ends, which lost 2 bases and 5 bases, there was a span of 5 bases. Per the germline V gene, CDR1 is MDHEN and CDR2 is SYDVKM. The CDR3 loop spans 12 amino acids. The CDR3 protein is CASSLPQDTQYF. The CDR3 DNA follows: TGTGCCAGCAGTTTACCCCAAGATACGCAGTATTTT.

Comments on this clonotype: The DNA is omitted, as the CDR3 cannot be located on it reliably, and the CDR3 follows TCRdb's listing. The CDR3 reads CASSVATGAGANVITF. This chain links TRBV5-1 with TRBJ2-6. In germline, CDR1 is SGHRS, CDR2 YFSETQ. The CDR3 totals 16 residues, both ends included.

This chain links TRBV29-1 with TRBJ2-3; perhaps D is TRBD1 or TRBD2 (6 bases each). The CDR3 has 13 amino acids. Germline assignment: CDR1 SQVTM and CDR2 ANQGSEA. V was clipped by 2 bases and J by 5 bases, with 11 bases between them. CDR3 sequence reads: CSVEWGAGDTQYF. CDR3 DNA sequence: TGCAGCGTTGAATGGGGGGCCGGAGATACGCAGTATTTT.

This clonotype was seen many times. The genes are TRBV7-6 and TRBJ2-7, with 9 bases that match TRBD1. This CDR3 region has 15 residues. The germline V gene has CDR1 SGHVS and CDR2 FNYEAQ. V dropped 4 bases and J dropped 3; count of bases not matched to a gene: 7. In DNA, the CDR3 is TGTGCCAGCAGCTCCCCGGACAGGGGTATCTACGAGCAGTACTTC. Protein sequence: CASSSPDRGIYEQYF.

This clonotype came up many times. This rearrangement joins TRBV7-9 to TRBJ2-1; 7 bases are shared with TRBD2. J lost 4 bases, V lost 3 bases, and 9 bases had no gene match. The V gene's germline CDR1 is SEHNR and CDR2 FQNEAQ (reference sequence). This CDR3 contains 16 residues. The CDR3 bases are TGTGCCAGCAGCTTCTCCAGGAGCGGGATATACAATGAGCAGTTCTTC. Its protein is CASSFSRSGIYNEQFF.

Many counts were recorded for this clonotype. The chain uses TRBV9 and TRBJ2-3; D remains ambiguous. CDR3 length: 15 amino acids. From germline, CDR1 is SGDLS and CDR2 YYNGEE. With 4 bases removed from V and 4 bases from J, the gap between germline ends came to 16 bases. For the CDR3, the DNA is TGTGCCAGCAGCCCCCGTACGACGGGCGCAGATACGCAGTATTTT. Amino acids: CASSPRTTGADTQYF. The full variable domain, in which reference TRBV9 and TRBJ2-3 provide the parts outside the CDR3, is DSGVTQTPKHLITATGQRVTLRCSPRSGDLSVYWYQQSLDQGLQFLIQYYNGEERAKGNILERFSAQQFPDLHSELNLSSLELGDSALYFCASSPRTTGADTQYFGPGTRLTVL.

The sample holds many counts of this clonotype. The rearrangement links TRBV20-1 to TRBJ1-1, with TRBD1 matching 8 bases. The CDR3 has 12 residues. CDR1 and CDR2 from the germline V gene are DFQATT and SNEGSKA (reference sequence). With 2 bases clipped from V and 4 bases from J, the junction kept 0 bases outside the gene matches. The CDR3 DNA reads as TGCAGTGCTAGACAGGGGGCCACTGAAGCTTTCTTT. This gives the protein CSARQGATEAFF.

Ten or more counts support this clonotype. V and J are TRBV7-6 and TRBJ1-5; tentative D call: TRBD1 (6 bases). This CDR3 has 14 amino acids. Per the germline V gene, CDR1 is SGHVS and CDR2 is FNYEAQ. Trimming removed 5 bases at V and 3 bases at J, with 11 bases between. CDR3 nucleotides: TGTGCCAGCAGCCCCACAGGGAACAATCAGCCCCAGCATTTT. Translating it yields CASSPTGNNQPQHF.

This clonotype was counted many times. The rearrangement uses TRBV4-1 and TRBJ2-1; 7 nucleotides line up with TRBD2. The V gene's germline CDR1 is MGHRA and CDR2 YSYEKL. The CDR3 consists of 14 residues. The V segment lost 4 bases and the J segment 9 bases; nucleotides outside the gene matches: 9. CDR3 nucleotides: TGCGCCAGCAGCCGCGCGGGAGCCGGGCCTGAGCAGTTCTTC. It specifies CASSRAGAGPEQFF.

This rearrangement joins TRBV6-1 to TRBJ2-1, with D perhaps TRBD2 (6 bases). CDR1 and CDR2 (germline): MNHNS, SASEGT. Trimming left V 10 bases short and J 0 bases short, with 13 bases between. This CDR3 region has 14 residues. Here the CDR3 reads CATKRASSYNEQFF. In nucleotides, the CDR3 is TGTGCCACCAAGCGGGCCAGCTCCTACAATGAGCAGTTCTTC.

In the case of this clonotype: This may stem from a read error, because a much larger clone lies one nucleotide away. This chain links TRBV20-1 with TRBJ2-3, with D maybe TRBD1 (6 bases). Germline assignment: CDR1 DFQATT and CDR2 SNEGSKA (reference sequence). This CDR3 region has 16 residues. The CDR3 sequence: CSARGAHSTYTYTQYF. The CDR3 DNA is TGCAGTGCTAGGGGGGCCCATTCGACCTACACATATACGCAGTATTTT.